This TCR beta chain was recovered during a study of blood T cell repertoires in COVID-19. Study summary: T cells, B-cell-depleted T cells, or PBMCs provided the cDNA or gDNA that served as material.

Participant reports of clinical history set cohort assignment. Resolution of symptoms, clearance, or two negative PCRs was present in recovered Cohort 3 donors. As processed by the authors: From reference gene primer amplification, estimates of nucleated cell counts were derived. Repertoires were generated with immunoSEQ multiplex PCR, while TCRdb's copy carries only in-frame clones and drops some. The V and J calls and clone size were taken over from that table, and D and trimming were inferred from the DNA. The repertoire holds 160,000 or so clones, with approximately 80% as singletons. On this clone: At one of its ends the junction is not consistent with the germline gene, which may arise from a read error.

This CDR3 has 13 residues. Germline V gene data show CDR1 as MNHEY and CDR2 as SMNVEV (reference sequence). This TCR derives from a man aged 35-49 years who had recovered from COVID-19. This chain links TRBV27 with TRBJ1-1, with unresolved D. Sequencing used PBMCs or T cells enriched from blood (not recorded which). The CDR3: CASSLYRNTEAFF. In DNA form, the CDR3 reads TGTGCCAGCAGCTTATACAGGAACACTGAAGCTTTCTTT.